Detailed here is one TCR beta chain. Trimming stripped 7 bases from V and 4 bases from J, with 13 bases between. There are 13 residues in the CDR3. Germline-derived CDR1 and CDR2 are ENHRY and SYGVKD. The data were obtained in a study of T and B cells in COVID-19 patients. Each TRB amplification used about 250-550 ng of genomic DNA from blood. Multiplex PCR with BIOMED2 TRB-A/B primer pools amplified TRB rearrangements. Using its own MiXCR run on the multiplex PCR reads, TCRdb lists one record per CDR3 protein. The sample lists 14,000 to 15,000 distinct CDR3 sequences, about 30% occurring once. This clonotype originated in a human donor who had recovered from COVID-19. The J gene is TRBJ1-1, the V gene TRBV10-3; D call uncertain. Sequencing was performed on blood. The CDR3 loop is CAITPSKGTEAFF. Here the CDR3 DNA reads TGTGCCATCACCCCCTCTAAGGGCACTGAAGCTTTCTTT.